One and the same sample provided the 19 T cell receptor beta chains below, sequenced in a study of blood T cells in healthy people across ages. The use of a sample-barcoded 5' primer and a J-beta primer mix characterized a second PCR of roughly 6 to 11 cycles. TCRdb reprocessed the 5' RACE reads via MiXCR and lists one record per CDR3 protein. The table includes some 700,000 distinct CDR3 sequences, about a fifth detected once. Input material: blood. The source of these receptors is a man between 65 and 79 years old in good health.

The chain uses TRBV12-3 or TRBV12-4 and TRBJ2-3; D might be TRBD1 or TRBD2, each matching 5 bases. V was pared by 8 bases and J by 3 bases, with 18 bases between. CDR3 length: 15 residues. In nucleotides, the CDR3 is TGTGCCAGCCAGGGTCGGGGAGTGCAAACAGATACGCAGTATTTT. Its protein product is CASQGRGVQTDTQYF.

The chain is built from TRBV20-1 and TRBJ1-5; D is undetermined. The CDR3 is made up of 16 amino acids. Germline V gene sequence: CDR1 DFQATT, CDR2 SNEGSKA (reference sequence). Trimming cost V 3 bases and J 0 bases, with 15 bases left between them. DNA for the CDR3: TGCAGTGCTAGGGGGAGTCGCCAAACTAGCAATCAGCCCCAGCATTTT. Its protein is CSARGSRQTSNQPQHF.

This clonotype was recorded a few times. The rearrangement joins TRBV29-1 to TRBJ1-2; TRBD1 might be the D (5 bases). Looked up from germline, CDR1 is SQVTM and CDR2 is ANQGSEA. The CDR3 extends over 12 amino acids. V shed 4 bases and J shed 4 bases, with 10 bases lying between them. CDR3 sequence: CSVVVTAYGYTF. The CDR3 DNA follows: TGCAGCGTTGTTGTGACAGCCTATGGCTACACCTTC.

V and J are TRBV12-3 or TRBV12-4 and TRBJ1-4; possibly TRBD1 for D (5 bases). V was shortened by 6 bases and J by 7 bases, with 18 bases between the two germline ends. The CDR3 is 15 amino acids. CDR3: CASRISTGLFEKLFF. CDR3 coding DNA: TGTGCCAGCAGAATATCGACGGGGCTATTTGAAAAACTGTTTTTT.

This clonotype showed up many times. The rearrangement joins TRBV18 to TRBJ1-2, with a possible D match to TRBD1 (5 bases). The CDR3 runs to 15 residues. V was cut by 1 base and J by 8 bases, with 17 bases left in between. In germline, CDR1 is KGHSH, CDR2 LQKENI. The CDR3 coding sequence is TGTGCCAGCTCACCACTGGACGGGGGAGGAAGCGGCTACACCTTC. Translating it yields CASSPLDGGGSGYTF.

This chain uses TRBV24-1 with TRBJ2-3; unclear D gene. Trimming took 2 bases from V and 7 from J, leaving 15 bases between them. CDR3 length: 15 amino acids. Germline V gives CDR1 KGHDR, CDR2 SFDVKD. DNA of the CDR3: TGTGCCACCAGTGATTCGACGCGGACCGTTTATACGCAGTATTTT. Encoded protein: CATSDSTRTVYTQYF.

This clonotype was counted a few times. The chain carries TRBV5-1 and TRBJ1-2, with D possibly being TRBD1 (5 bases). CDR3 length: 16 residues. The ends were cut back, 4 bases at V and 4 bases at J, with 20 bases in the middle. Germline-derived CDR1 and CDR2 are SGHRS and YFSETQ. This chain's CDR3 is CASSLGDSFEIYGYTF. The DNA of the CDR3 is TGCGCCAGCAGCCTTGGTGACAGCTTTGAGATCTATGGCTACACCTTC.

The rearrangement uses TRBV20-1 and TRBJ2-5; D uncertain. The J call is doubtful: the DNA matches TRBJ2-7 better. Germline V CDR1 and CDR2: DFQATT, SNEGSKA (reference sequence). CDR3 size: 14 residues. The CDR3 spells CSARELGVLVEQYF. CDR3 DNA sequence: TGCAGTGCTAGAGAATTGGGCGTTCTGGTCGAGCAGTACTTC.

The genes are TRBV7-2 and TRBJ2-7; 7 bases fit TRBD1. There are 14 residues in the CDR3. Losses at the gene ends were 2 bases for V and 3 bases for J; bases not matched to a gene: 4. Germline lookup yields CDR1 SGHTA and CDR2 FQGNSA. CDR3 sequence: CASSLTWDSYEQYF. The CDR3 bases are TGTGCCAGCAGCTTAACTTGGGACAGCTACGAGCAGTACTTC.

The genes are TRBV7-9 and TRBJ1-5, with TRBD1 matching 7 bases. CDR3 length equals 15 residues. V lost 4 bases and J lost 5; bases outside the gene matches: 8. Looked up from germline, CDR1 is SEHNR and CDR2 is FQNEAQ (reference sequence). The CDR3 region has the DNA TGTGCCAGCAGCTCTGGGACAGCCGATCATCAGCCCCAGCATTTT. Residues: CASSSGTADHQPQHF.

The V call is TRBV24-1, the J call TRBJ1-5; no reliable D call. Germline V CDR1 and CDR2: KGHDR, SFDVKD. This CDR3 is built from 12 residues. Trimming cost V 6 bases and J 7 bases, with 9 bases left between them. The DNA for the CDR3 is TGTGCCACCAGTTCCGCCACCCAGCCCCAGCATTTT. This sequence encodes CATSSATQPQHF.

The chain couples TRBV11-2 to TRBJ2-7, with D perhaps matching TRBD2 (6 bases). Trimming shortened V by 6 bases and J by 6 bases, and 21 bases separated the two germline ends. CDR1 SGHAT and CDR2 FQNNGV come from the germline V gene. The CDR3 runs 15 residues. CDR3 amino acids: CASRTLGGTRTEQYF. The CDR3 DNA sequence: TGTGCCAGCAGAACACTGGGGGGAACAAGGACCGAGCAGTACTTC.

The chain links TRBV12-3 or TRBV12-4 to TRBJ1-2; 10 bases match TRBD1. Trimming took 7 bases from V and 1 from J; bases not matched to a gene: 9. The length of the CDR3 is 16 residues. CDR3 in DNA: TGTGCCAGCAAATTGGGGACAGGGGACCATAACTATGGCTACACCTTC. Translating it yields CASKLGTGDHNYGYTF.

The rearrangement uses TRBV7-2 and TRBJ1-1, with D unclear. V lost 5 bases and J lost 1, with 14 bases in between. CDR3 length: 15 residues. CDR1 is SGHTA, CDR2 FQGNSA, per germline. The CDR3 region is CASSQRVRENTEAFF. CDR3 sequence (DNA): TGTGCCAGCAGCCAAAGGGTGAGGGAGAACACTGAAGCTTTCTTT. The variable domain in full, completed from reference TRBV7-2 and TRBJ1-1, reads GAGVSQSPSNKVTEKGKDVELRCDPISGHTALYWYRQSLGQGLEFLIYFQGNSAPDKSGLPSDRFSAERTGGSVSTLTIQRTQQEDSAVYLCASSQRVRENTEAFFGQGTRLTVV.

As to this clonotype: At one end, the junction sequence differs from germline, possibly due to a read error. The chain uses TRBV15 and TRBJ1-2, with D possibly matching TRBD1 (5 bases). Germline loops: CDR1 LNHNV, CDR2 YYDKDF (reference sequence). The CDR3 covers 16 residues. The CDR3 here is CATSRDLTGGSYRYTF. CDR3 in DNA: TGTGCCACCAGCAGAGATCTAACCGGGGGGTCCTATCGCTACACCTTC.

This clonotype has just a few counts. J is TRBJ1-1 and V is TRBV6-1; D may be TRBD1 (5 bases). Trimming pared 0 bases from V and 5 bases from J, leaving 10 bases between. Germline V gives CDR1 MNHNS, CDR2 SASEGT. The CDR3 has 14 residues. The CDR3 bases are TGTGCCAGCAGTGAAGCCCCCGGGGGGACTGAAGCTTTCTTT. Its protein is CASSEAPGGTEAFF.

The chain couples TRBV5-1 to TRBJ2-1; the match to TRBD1 covers 9 bases. This CDR3 region has 15 residues. Trimming removed 3 bases from V and 5 bases from J; junction bases left unmatched: 6. Per the germline V gene, CDR1 is SGHRS and CDR2 is YFSETQ. In nucleotides, the CDR3 is TGCGCCAGCAGCTCCGGACAGGGGAGGCACAATGAGCAGTTCTTC. This translates into CASSSGQGRHNEQFF.

V gene TRBV20-1 combines with J gene TRBJ1-4, with D possibly being TRBD1 (6 bases). Between the trimmed V and J ends, which lost 0 bases and 5 bases, there was a span of 16 bases. CDR1 and CDR2 (germline): DFQATT, SNEGSKA (reference sequence). CDR3 length equals 16 residues. The CDR3 spells CSARDLRGAVNEKLFF. CDR3 in DNA: TGCAGTGCTAGAGATCTCCGGGGGGCAGTAAATGAAAAACTGTTTTTT.

This clonotype occurred a few times. This rearrangement joins TRBV28 to TRBJ2-5, with TRBD1 as a possible D gene (6 bases). The end of the DNA aligns better with TRBJ2-7, so the J call may be wrong. This CDR3 is built from 17 residues. Germline-derived CDR1 and CDR2 are MDHEN and SYDVKM. The CDR3 nucleotides are TGTGCCAGCAGTTTAAGGTTCGTTGGGACAATGGGAACCGAGCAGTACTTC. This gives the protein CASSLRFVGTMGTEQYF.